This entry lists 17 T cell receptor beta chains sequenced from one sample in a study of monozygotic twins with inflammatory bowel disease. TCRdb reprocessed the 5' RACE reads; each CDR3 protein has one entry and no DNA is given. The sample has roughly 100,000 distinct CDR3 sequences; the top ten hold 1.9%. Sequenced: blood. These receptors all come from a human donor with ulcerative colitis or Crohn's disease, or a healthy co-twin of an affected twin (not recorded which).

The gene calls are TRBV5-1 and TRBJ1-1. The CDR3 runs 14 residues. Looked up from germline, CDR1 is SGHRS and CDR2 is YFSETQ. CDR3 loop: CASGQDPAVSEAFF.

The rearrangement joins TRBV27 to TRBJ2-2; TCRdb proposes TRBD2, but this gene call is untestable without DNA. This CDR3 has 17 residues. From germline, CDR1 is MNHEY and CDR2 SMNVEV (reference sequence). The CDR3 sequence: CASSIRTSGTNTGELFF.

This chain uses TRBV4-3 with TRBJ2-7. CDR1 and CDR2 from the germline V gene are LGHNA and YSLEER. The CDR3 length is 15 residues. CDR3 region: CASSQGVRGSYEQYF.

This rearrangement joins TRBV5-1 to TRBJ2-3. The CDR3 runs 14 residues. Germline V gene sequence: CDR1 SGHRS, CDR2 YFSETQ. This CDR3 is CASSLPKEMDTQYF. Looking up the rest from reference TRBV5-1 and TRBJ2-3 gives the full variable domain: KAGVTQTPRYLIKTRGQQVTLSCSPISGHRSVSWYQQTPGQGLQFLFEYFSETQRNKGNFPGRFSGRQFSNSRSEMNVSTLELGDSALYLCASSLPKEMDTQYFGPGTRLTVL.

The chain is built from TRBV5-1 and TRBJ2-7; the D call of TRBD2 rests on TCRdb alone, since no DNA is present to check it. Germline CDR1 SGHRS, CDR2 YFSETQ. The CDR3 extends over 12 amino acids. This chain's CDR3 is CASSRTDYEQYF.

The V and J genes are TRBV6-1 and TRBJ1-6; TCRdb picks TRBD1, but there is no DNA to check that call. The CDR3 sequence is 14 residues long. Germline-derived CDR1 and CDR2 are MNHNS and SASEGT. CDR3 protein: CASRGGGDNSPLHF.

The CDR3 reads CASSVTESTDTQYF. The chain recombines TRBV9 with TRBJ2-3. This CDR3 region has 14 residues. The germline V gene has CDR1 SGDLS and CDR2 YYNGEE.

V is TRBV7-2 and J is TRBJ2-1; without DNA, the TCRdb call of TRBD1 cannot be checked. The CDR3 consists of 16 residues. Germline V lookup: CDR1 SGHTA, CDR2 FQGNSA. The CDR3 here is CASSSRGKHSYNEQFF.

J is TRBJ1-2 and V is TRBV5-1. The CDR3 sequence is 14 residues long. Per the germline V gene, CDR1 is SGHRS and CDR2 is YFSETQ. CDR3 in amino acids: CASSLERGTYGYTF. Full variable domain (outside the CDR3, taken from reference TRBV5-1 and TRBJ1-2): KAGVTQTPRYLIKTRGQQVTLSCSPISGHRSVSWYQQTPGQGLQFLFEYFSETQRNKGNFPGRFSGRQFSNSRSEMNVSTLELGDSALYLCASSLERGTYGYTFGSGTRLTVV.

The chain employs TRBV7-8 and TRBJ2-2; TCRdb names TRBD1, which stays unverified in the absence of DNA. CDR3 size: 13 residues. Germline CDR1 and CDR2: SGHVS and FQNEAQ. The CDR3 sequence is CASSLGSGGELFF.

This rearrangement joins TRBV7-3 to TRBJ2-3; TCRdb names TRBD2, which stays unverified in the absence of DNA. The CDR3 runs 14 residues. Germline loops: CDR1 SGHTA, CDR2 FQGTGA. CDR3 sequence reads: CASTPEGPTDTQYF.

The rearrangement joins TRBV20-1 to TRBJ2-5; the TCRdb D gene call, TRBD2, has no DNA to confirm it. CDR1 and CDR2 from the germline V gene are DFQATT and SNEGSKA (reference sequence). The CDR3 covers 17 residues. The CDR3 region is CSARVSGPAAFQETQYF.

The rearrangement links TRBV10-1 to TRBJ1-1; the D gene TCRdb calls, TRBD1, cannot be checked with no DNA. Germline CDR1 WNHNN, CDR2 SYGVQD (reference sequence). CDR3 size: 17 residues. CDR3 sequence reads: CASSETLGQQAGAEAFF.

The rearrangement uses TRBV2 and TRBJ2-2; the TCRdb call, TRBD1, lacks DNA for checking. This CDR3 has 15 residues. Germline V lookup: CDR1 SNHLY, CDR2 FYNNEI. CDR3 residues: CASSSPGAVTGELFF. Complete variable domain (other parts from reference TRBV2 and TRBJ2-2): EPEVTQTPSHQVTQMGQEVILRCVPISNHLYFYWYRQILGQKVEFLVSFYNNEISEKSEIFDDQFSVERPDGSNFTLKIRSTKLEDSAMYFCASSSPGAVTGELFFGEGSRLTVL.

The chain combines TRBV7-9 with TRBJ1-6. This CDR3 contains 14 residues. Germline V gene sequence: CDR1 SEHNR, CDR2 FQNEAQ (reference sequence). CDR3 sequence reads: CASSLNAANSPLHF.

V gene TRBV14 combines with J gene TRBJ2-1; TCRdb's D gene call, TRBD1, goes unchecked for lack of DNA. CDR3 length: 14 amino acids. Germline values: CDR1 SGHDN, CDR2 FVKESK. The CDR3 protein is CASSHGTTSQILDF.

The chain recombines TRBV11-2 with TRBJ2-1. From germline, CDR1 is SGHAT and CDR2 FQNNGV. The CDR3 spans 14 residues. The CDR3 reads CASSLILRNNEQFF.